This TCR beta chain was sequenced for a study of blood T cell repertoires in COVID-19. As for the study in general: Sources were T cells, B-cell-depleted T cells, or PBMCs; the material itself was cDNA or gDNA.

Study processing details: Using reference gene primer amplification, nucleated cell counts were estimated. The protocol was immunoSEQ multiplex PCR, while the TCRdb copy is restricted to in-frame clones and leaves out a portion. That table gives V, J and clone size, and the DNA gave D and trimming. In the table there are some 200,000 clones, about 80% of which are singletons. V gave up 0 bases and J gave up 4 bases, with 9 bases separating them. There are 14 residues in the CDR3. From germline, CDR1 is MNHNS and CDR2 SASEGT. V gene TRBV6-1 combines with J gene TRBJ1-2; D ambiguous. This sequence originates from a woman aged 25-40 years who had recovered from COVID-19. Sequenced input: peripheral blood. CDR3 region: CASSEAQVLYGYTF. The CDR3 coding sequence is TGTGCCAGCAGTGAAGCCCAGGTTCTCTATGGCTACACCTTC.